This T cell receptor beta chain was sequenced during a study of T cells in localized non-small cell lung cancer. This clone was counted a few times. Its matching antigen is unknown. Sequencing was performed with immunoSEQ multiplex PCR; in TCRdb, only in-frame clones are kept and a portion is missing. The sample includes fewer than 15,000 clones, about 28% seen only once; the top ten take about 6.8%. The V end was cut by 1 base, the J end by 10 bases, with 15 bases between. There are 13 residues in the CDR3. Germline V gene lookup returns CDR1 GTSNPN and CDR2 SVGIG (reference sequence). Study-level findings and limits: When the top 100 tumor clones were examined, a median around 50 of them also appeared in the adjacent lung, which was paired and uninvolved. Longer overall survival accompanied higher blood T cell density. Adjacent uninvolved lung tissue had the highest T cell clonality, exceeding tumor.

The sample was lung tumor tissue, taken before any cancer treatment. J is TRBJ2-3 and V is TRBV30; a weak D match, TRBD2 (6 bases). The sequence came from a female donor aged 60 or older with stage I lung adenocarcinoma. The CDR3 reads CAWSDPHRGAQYF. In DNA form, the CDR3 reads TGTGCCTGGAGTGACCCCCACCGCGGGGCGCAGTATTTT. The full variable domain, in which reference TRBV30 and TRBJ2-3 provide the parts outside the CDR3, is SQTIHQWPATLVQPVGSPLSLECTVEGTSNPNLYWYRQAAGRGLQLLFYSVGIGQISSEVPQNLSASRPQDRQFILSSKKLLLSDSGFYLCAWSDPHRGAQYFGPGTRLTVL.